The source of this T cell receptor beta chain is a study of blood T cells in healthy people across ages. Study-wide points: Age advanced and TCR beta diversity per million T cells fell, roughly linearly. Researchers judged that diversity estimates from one million T cells fell short of true values.

This clonotype was recorded many times. Its antigen is as yet unknown. A second PCR of roughly 7 to 11 cycles used a sample-barcoded 5' primer and a J-beta primer mix. TCRdb re-derived calls from the 5' RACE reads in MiXCR, one entry per CDR3 protein. The sample has some 900,000 distinct CDR3 sequences, 25% to 35% seen once. The length of the CDR3 is 14 residues. Germline assignment: CDR1 SGHRS and CDR2 YFSETQ. Trimming cost V 4 bases and J 5 bases, with 15 bases left between them. The specimen was blood. The chain uses TRBV5-1 and TRBJ2-5, with D hard to call. The receptor comes from a woman of 80 years or more in good health. The CDR3 sequence: CASSVGSGSETQYF. The CDR3 bases are TGCGCCAGCAGCGTCGGATCGGGCAGCGAGACCCAGTACTTC.